Below, 18 T cell receptor beta chains from the same sample are listed, as sequenced in a study of shared clonotypes between healthy human individuals. Only CD45RO-negative cells positively selected for CCR7 counted as naive CD8 cells, so terminally differentiated effector memory CD45RA+ cells were excluded. Sequenced by immunoSEQ multiplex PCR; TCRdb stores in-frame clones only, minus some. The table records about 2.2 million clones, roughly 95% of them present only once. Input material: naive CD8+ T cells from PBMCs. These receptor sequences come from a man aged 18 to 29 in good health. Some clones in this sample may be carry-over from other donors' samples.

The chain combines TRBV29-1 with TRBJ1-2; D is ambiguous. The CDR3 loop spans 12 amino acids. Germline loops: CDR1 SQVTM, CDR2 ANQGSEA. V lost 6 bases, J lost 8 bases, and 16 bases lay in between. The CDR3 spells CSVPRGFGGYTF. In nucleotides, the CDR3 is TGCAGCGTGCCCCGGGGTTTCGGGGGCTACACCTTC.

This clone has just one count. J is TRBJ2-2 and V is TRBV19; D gene unclear. Germline CDR1 LNHDA, CDR2 SQIVND (reference sequence). Trimming removed 2 bases at V and 0 bases at J, with 10 bases between. The CDR3 sequence is 16 residues long. CDR3 sequence reads: CASSIRSGSNTGELFF. The CDR3, as DNA: TGTGCCAGTAGTATACGTTCCGGCTCGAACACCGGGGAGCTGTTTTTT.

The chain joins TRBV2 to TRBJ2-7, with D unresolved. CDR1 is SNHLY, CDR2 FYNNEI, per germline. CDR3 length: 14 residues. The V end lost 4 bases, the J end lost 3 bases, and 13 bases lay between the germline ends. CDR3 residues: CASSGPIGNYEQYF. The CDR3 region has the DNA TGTGCCAGCAGTGGTCCCATAGGGAACTACGAGCAGTACTTC.

This clone appeared a single time. V and J are TRBV7-9 and TRBJ2-3, with D possibly matching TRBD2 (6 bases). Germline CDR1 reads SEHNR; CDR2 reads FQNEAQ (reference sequence). Trimming removed 6 bases at V and 4 bases at J, with 20 bases between. The CDR3 spans 16 residues. The CDR3 nucleotides read TGTGCCAGCAGGTATGGAACGGGAGAAGGCCCAGATACGCAGTATTTT. It yields the protein CASRYGTGEGPDTQYF. Based on the CDR3 plus reference TRBV7-9 and TRBJ2-3, the full variable domain is DTGVSQNPRHKITKRGQNVTFRCDPISEHNRLYWYRQTLGQGPEFLTYFQNEAQLEKSRLLSDRFSAERPKGSFSTLEIQRTEQGDSAMYLCASRYGTGEGPDTQYFGPGTRLTVL.

This clone was detected only once. The V gene is TRBV7-8, the J gene TRBJ1-4; a weak D match, TRBD1 (5 bases). The CDR3 has 14 amino acids. Trimming cost V 5 bases and J 8 bases, with 15 bases left between them. The V gene's germline CDR1 is SGHVS and CDR2 FQNEAQ. This CDR3 is CASSLLEGTEKLFF. DNA for the CDR3: TGTGCCAGCAGCCTTTTGGAAGGGACCGAAAAACTGTTTTTT.

This clone was observed a single time. V and J are TRBV9 and TRBJ2-1; TRBD2 might be the D (5 bases). Trimming left V 3 bases short and J 0 bases short, with 10 bases between. CDR1 is SGDLS, CDR2 YYNGEE, per germline. There are 15 residues in the CDR3. DNA for the CDR3: TGTGCCAGCAGCGCAGCGGCCGGCTCCTACAATGAGCAGTTCTTC. It yields the protein CASSAAAGSYNEQFF.

The chain recombines TRBV28 with TRBJ1-2; possibly TRBD1 for D (5 bases). Germline V gene lookup returns CDR1 MDHEN and CDR2 SYDVKM. V was trimmed by 4 bases and J by 2 bases, leaving 14 bases between them. The CDR3 is made up of 15 amino acids. The CDR3 nucleotides read TGTGCCAGCAGTTCTCTACGGGGGACCAACTATGGCTACACCTTC. Translation: CASSSLRGTNYGYTF.

The CDR3 bases are TGCGCCAGCAGCTTTGCGGGGGGCGTCTACGAGCAGTACTTC. It translates to CASSFAGGVYEQYF. This chain joins TRBV5-1 and TRBJ2-7, with 8 bases fitting TRBD2. V lost 2 bases to trimming and J lost 3 bases; unmatched junction nucleotides: 4. Germline CDR1 reads SGHRS; CDR2 reads YFSETQ. The CDR3 covers 14 residues.

A remark on this clone: Other nucleotide sequences from this sample produce the same CDR3. DNA of the CDR3: TGTGCCAGCAGTTTGGGCGCTAACTATGGCTACACCTTC. This sequence encodes CASSLGANYGYTF. The V and J genes are TRBV27 and TRBJ1-2; D is uncertain. CDR1 and CDR2 from the germline V gene are MNHEY and SMNVEV (reference sequence). V lost 3 bases, J lost 0 bases, and 5 bases lay in between. The CDR3 runs 13 residues.

The chain carries TRBV9 and TRBJ2-3; 12 nucleotides match TRBD2. The CDR3 length is 17 residues. Germline assignment: CDR1 SGDLS and CDR2 YYNGEE. The trim removed 3 bases at V and 6 bases at J, leaving 11 bases unmatched. The CDR3 region is CASSASLLTSGRDTQYF. The DNA for the CDR3 is TGTGCCAGCAGCGCCTCCTTATTAACTAGCGGGAGGGATACGCAGTATTTT.

The V gene is TRBV7-9, the J gene TRBJ2-1; D is possibly TRBD1 (7 bases). V dropped 5 bases and J dropped 9 bases, with 20 bases sitting between them. This CDR3 region has 15 residues. Germline V gene sequence: CDR1 SEHNR, CDR2 FQNEAQ (reference sequence). CDR3 in DNA: TGTGCCAGCAGCGGACTCAGGGGGGAACTTGGTGAGCAGTTCTTC. This translates into CASSGLRGELGEQFF.

The J gene is TRBJ1-2, the V gene TRBV10-2, with D tentatively TRBD1 (5 bases). This CDR3 has 12 amino acids. Germline V gives CDR1 WSHSY, CDR2 SAAADI. The V and J ends lost 2 bases and 8 bases respectively, with 9 bases between them. The DNA of the CDR3 is TGCGCCAGCAGTGAGACGACAGACGGCTACACCTTC. This codes for CASSETTDGYTF.

The rearrangement joins TRBV11-2 to TRBJ2-1; D call uncertain. The CDR3 has 11 amino acids. Trimming took 8 bases from V and 5 from J, leaving 7 bases between them. Germline V gene data show CDR1 as SGHAT and CDR2 as FQNNGV. Written as DNA, the CDR3 is TGTGCCAGCTCCGCAGACAATGAGCAGTTCTTC. This gives the protein CASSADNEQFF. Full variable domain (rest looked up from reference TRBV11-2 and TRBJ2-1): EAGVAQSPRYKIIEKRQSVAFWCNPISGHATLYWYQQILGQGPKLLIQFQNNGVVDDSQLPKDRFSAERLKGVDSTLKIQPAKLEDSAVYLCASSADNEQFFGPGTRLTVL.

This clone was counted a single time. The chain couples TRBV27 to TRBJ2-1; D gene uncertain. The CDR3 has 15 residues. The ends were cut back, 6 bases at V and 3 bases at J, with 15 bases in the middle. In germline, CDR1 is MNHEY, CDR2 SMNVEV (reference sequence). CDR3 sequence (DNA): TGTGCCAGCAGCTACTCCGGGCGGCTCTACAATGAGCAGTTCTTC. As protein: CASSYSGRLYNEQFF.

The V gene is TRBV7-9, the J gene TRBJ1-4, with TRBD1 matching 8 bases. This CDR3 spans 15 amino acids. Per the germline V gene, CDR1 is SEHNR and CDR2 is FQNEAQ (reference sequence). The ends lost 5 bases at V and 6 bases at J; junction bases unmatched: 8. The DNA of the CDR3 is TGTGCCAGCAGCCATCGACAGGGGCGGGATGAAAAACTGTTTTTT. This sequence encodes CASSHRQGRDEKLFF.

The chain links TRBV27 to TRBJ1-6; D uncertain. The CDR3 is 12 amino acids. Trimming left V 11 bases short and J 7 bases short, with 12 bases between. Per germline, CDR1 MNHEY and CDR2 SMNVEV (reference sequence). The DNA for the CDR3 is TGTGCCGTAGGGAGTGGCAATTCACCCCTCCACTTT. This translates into CAVGSGNSPLHF.

This clone was detected once. CDR3 sequence (DNA): TGTGCCAGCGACGGAAGGCAGACAAACTATGGCTACACCTTC. Encoded protein: CASDGRQTNYGYTF. The chain links TRBV28 to TRBJ1-2; D ambiguous. V dropped 8 bases and J dropped 2 bases, with 15 bases sitting between them. Looked up from germline, CDR1 is MDHEN and CDR2 is SYDVKM. The CDR3 is 14 residues long.

This sequence joins TRBV28 and TRBJ2-1; D is unclear. V lost 3 bases to trimming and J lost 10 bases, with 10 bases between them. The CDR3 consists of 12 residues. Germline V gene lookup returns CDR1 MDHEN and CDR2 SYDVKM. The CDR3 loop reads CASSLGFKEQFF. The CDR3 coding sequence is TGTGCCAGCAGTTTGGGCTTCAAGGAGCAGTTCTTC.